These 12 T cell receptor beta chains were all obtained from the same sample, sequenced in a study of T cell responses to AZD1222 COVID-19 vaccine. Profiling relied on immunoSEQ multiplex PCR, and the TCRdb table lists in-frame clones only, not all of them. The table shows fewer than 150,000 clones, with approximately 85% occurring only once. Material: peripheral blood, obtained on day 0 of AZD1222 vaccination. Source of these receptors: an adult in good health.

The V gene is TRBV4-3, the J gene TRBJ1-2; D remains ambiguous. The CDR3 is made up of 14 amino acids. CDR1 and CDR2 from the germline V gene are LGHNA and YSLEER. Between the trimmed V and J ends, which lost 0 bases and 8 bases, there was a span of 13 bases. CDR3 DNA sequence: TGCGCCAGCAGCCAAGATATGCGGGTCGGCGGCTACACCTTC. Its protein product is CASSQDMRVGGYTF.

This chain links TRBV28 with TRBJ2-5; tentative D call: TRBD1 (6 bases). Trimming pared 6 bases from V and 4 bases from J, leaving 18 bases between. There are 15 residues in the CDR3. CDR1 and CDR2 (germline): MDHEN, SYDVKM. CDR3 coding DNA: TGTGCCAGCAGCACCTATACAGGGAGCGTAGAGACCCAGTACTTC. Amino acid sequence: CASSTYTGSVETQYF.

The chain recombines TRBV28 with TRBJ1-5, with 7 bases matching TRBD1. The junction had 11 bases not matched to a gene; V was cut back by 6 bases and J by 6 bases. This CDR3 spans 15 amino acids. The germline V gene encodes CDR1 MDHEN and CDR2 SYDVKM. CDR3 coding DNA: TGTGCCAGCAGCCAAACCCAGGGGGGGAGTCAGCCCCAGCATTTT. The encoded protein is CASSQTQGGSQPQHF.

The chain links TRBV11-2 to TRBJ2-3; D call uncertain. This CDR3 comprises 10 residues. The V gene lost 4 bases and the J gene lost 7 bases, with 3 bases spanning the gap. CDR1 is SGHAT and CDR2 is FQNNGV in the germline V gene. The CDR3 region has the DNA TGTGCCAGCAGCTCTAATACGCAGTATTTT. Translated, it gives CASSSNTQYF.

This clone was seen only a few times. The rearrangement uses TRBV7-8 and TRBJ2-7; the D is unclear. The germline V gene has CDR1 SGHVS and CDR2 FQNEAQ. Trimming pared 5 bases from V and 4 bases from J, leaving 12 bases between. This CDR3 is 13 amino acids long. The chain's CDR3 is CASSPETTYEQYF. Written as DNA, the CDR3 is TGTGCCAGCAGCCCTGAGACAACTTACGAGCAGTACTTC.

This chain joins TRBV5-1 and TRBJ1-4; D call uncertain. The CDR3 covers 15 residues. Looked up from germline, CDR1 is SGHRS and CDR2 is YFSETQ. Trimming cost V 3 bases and J 7 bases, with 16 bases left between them. The chain's CDR3 is CASSSSRPSAEKLFF. In DNA, the CDR3 is TGCGCCAGCAGCTCAAGCAGGCCCTCGGCTGAAAAACTGTTTTTT.

The chain couples TRBV28 to TRBJ2-7, with D perhaps matching TRBD1 (5 bases). The CDR3 contains 13 residues. CDR1 is MDHEN, CDR2 SYDVKM, per germline. V was shortened by 2 bases and J by 5 bases, with 10 bases between the two germline ends. This CDR3 reads CASSLPPGNEQYF. CDR3 coding DNA: TGTGCCAGCAGTTTACCCCCAGGGAACGAGCAGTACTTC.

The count of this clone is one. J is TRBJ1-5 and V is TRBV19; 10 bases map to TRBD1. Losses at the gene ends were 4 bases for V and 6 bases for J; bases not matched to a gene: 6. The CDR3 loop spans 15 amino acids. Germline values: CDR1 LNHDA, CDR2 SQIVND (reference sequence). Here the CDR3 reads CASSTKTGGGQPQHF. The DNA for the CDR3 is TGTGCCAGTAGTACGAAGACAGGGGGCGGTCAGCCCCAGCATTTT.

This clone was recorded a few times. The chain has TRBV6-2 or TRBV6-3 and TRBJ1-5, with D uncertain. Germline V gene data show CDR1 as MNHEY and CDR2 as SVGEGT. The length of the CDR3 is 16 residues. The V end was cut by 0 bases, the J end by 5 bases, with 14 bases between. Here the CDR3 reads CASSYSVQPLYQPQHF. CDR3 nucleotide sequence: TGTGCCAGCAGTTACTCGGTCCAGCCACTATATCAGCCCCAGCATTTT.

The CDR3 region has the DNA TGTGCCAGCAGTGACCTCGGACAGGGGACGCCCCTTTACGAGCAGTACTTC. Translating it yields CASSDLGQGTPLYEQYF. The genes are TRBV2 and TRBJ2-7; 9 bases match TRBD1. There are 17 residues in the CDR3. With V trimmed by 3 bases and J by 4 bases, 13 bases remained unmatched. The germline gives CDR1 SNHLY, CDR2 FYNNEI.

The V and J genes are TRBV7-2 and TRBJ2-7; 8 bases fit TRBD2. The J segment lost 2 bases and the V segment lost 1 base, leaving 4 bases of the junction unmatched. The CDR3 runs to 15 residues. Germline V CDR1 and CDR2: SGHTA, FQGNSA. The CDR3 DNA is TGTGCCAGCAGCTTAGGACTAGCGCGTACCTACGAGCAGTACTTC. It encodes CASSLGLARTYEQYF.

The chain links TRBV6-5 to TRBJ2-7, with TRBD1 matching 7 bases. With V trimmed by 5 bases and J by 4 bases, 8 bases remained unmatched. The CDR3 covers 14 residues. Germline V gene lookup returns CDR1 MNHEY and CDR2 SVGAGI. The CDR3 region is CASSTGQIPYEQYF. For the CDR3, the DNA is TGTGCCAGCAGTACGGGACAGATACCTTACGAGCAGTACTTC.